Each of the 30 T cell receptor beta chains below was sequenced from the same sample in a study of blood T cell repertoires in COVID-19. TCRdb keeps only in-frame clones here, not all; method: immunoSEQ multiplex PCR. Found here are about 200,000 clones, just under 90% of them singletons; the top ten hold around 4.2%. Sequenced sample: PBMCs or T cells enriched from blood (not recorded which). Receptors were obtained from a woman aged 30 to 39 with acute COVID-19.

This chain links TRBV6-4 with TRBJ2-3; 9 bases agree with TRBD2. Trimming removed 3 bases from V and 2 bases from J; junction bases left unmatched: 9. This CDR3 region has 17 residues. The germline gives CDR1 MRHNA, CDR2 SNTAGT. The CDR3: CASSERSGGGATDTQYF. The CDR3, as DNA: TGTGCCAGCAGTGAACGAAGTGGCGGGGGGGCCACAGATACGCAGTATTTT.

This rearrangement joins TRBV19 to TRBJ1-6; D is ambiguous. This CDR3 has 16 amino acids. Trimming removed 2 bases at V and 4 bases at J, with 12 bases between. The V gene's germline CDR1 is LNHDA and CDR2 SQIVND (reference sequence). DNA of the CDR3: TGTGCCAGTAGTATACGCCCGGGAGGTTATAATTCACCCCTCCACTTT. This gives the protein CASSIRPGGYNSPLHF.

The gene calls are TRBV28 and TRBJ2-5; 14 bases are a match to TRBD2. The CDR3 spans 16 residues. In germline, CDR1 is MDHEN, CDR2 SYDVKM. With 2 bases clipped from V and 5 bases from J, the junction kept 4 bases outside the gene matches. The CDR3 DNA reads as TGTGCCAGCAGTTTAATGGGACTAGCGGGGGTTGAGACCCAGTACTTC. This translates into CASSLMGLAGVETQYF.

This chain's CDR3 is CASSSLAEDTDTQYF. CDR3 DNA sequence: TGTGCCAGCAGCTCTCTAGCGGAGGATACAGATACGCAGTATTTT. This rearrangement joins TRBV7-3 to TRBJ2-3, with 7 bases lining up with TRBD2. CDR1 SGHTA and CDR2 FQGTGA come from the germline V gene. With V trimmed by 4 bases and J by 3 bases, 7 bases remained unmatched. The CDR3 runs to 15 residues.

The genes are TRBV7-2 and TRBJ1-6; TRBD1 agrees at 8 bases. The CDR3 length is 15 residues. Losses at the gene ends were 3 bases for V and 10 bases for J; bases not matched to a gene: 8. Germline values: CDR1 SGHTA, CDR2 FQGNSA. Here the CDR3 reads CASSLWDRSRSPLHF. The CDR3 DNA reads as TGTGCCAGCAGCTTGTGGGACAGGAGTAGATCACCCCTCCACTTT. Drawing the rest from reference TRBV7-2 and TRBJ1-6, the complete variable domain is GAGVSQSPSNKVTEKGKDVELRCDPISGHTALYWYRQSLGQGLEFLIYFQGNSAPDKSGLPSDRFSAERTGGSVSTLTIQRTQQEDSAVYLCASSLWDRSRSPLHFGNGTRLTVT.

This clone occurred once. The J gene is TRBJ1-2, the V gene TRBV2; D unresolved. The V and J ends lost 11 bases and 5 bases respectively, with 24 bases between them. This CDR3 is 15 amino acids long. The germline V gene has CDR1 SNHLY and CDR2 FYNNEI. CDR3 amino acids: CAPEPPSQRGYGYTF. The CDR3 DNA is TGTGCCCCCGAACCGCCTAGCCAGAGAGGGTATGGCTACACCTTC.

The rearrangement links TRBV6-5 to TRBJ1-2, with a tentative D call TRBD1 (6 bases). From germline, CDR1 is MNHEY and CDR2 SVGAGI. The V end lost 9 bases, the J end lost 1 base, and 9 bases lay between the germline ends. This CDR3 contains 12 residues. DNA for the CDR3: TGTGCCAGGGACAGCTTTAACTATGGCTACACCTTC. Translation: CARDSFNYGYTF.

The gene calls are TRBV4-1 and TRBJ1-3, with D perhaps matching TRBD1 (5 bases). Germline V gene lookup returns CDR1 MGHRA and CDR2 YSYEKL. CDR3 length: 17 amino acids. The V end was cut by 1 base, the J end by 0 bases, with 13 bases between. CDR3 region: CASSQGSGLNSGNTIYF. In DNA, the CDR3 is TGCGCCAGCAGCCAAGGCTCGGGACTGAACTCTGGAAACACCATATATTTT.

V and J are TRBV10-3 and TRBJ2-3; D perhaps matches TRBD2 (6 bases). Deletions cut 0 bases from V and 1 base from J, with 11 bases between. In germline, CDR1 is ENHRY, CDR2 SYGVKD. This CDR3 is built from 16 residues. The CDR3 region is CAISESPGVGTDTQYF. Written as DNA, the CDR3 is TGTGCCATCAGTGAGTCCCCGGGGGTAGGCACAGATACGCAGTATTTT.

CDR3 loop: CASSPARGENIQYF. For the CDR3, the DNA is TGTGCCAGCTCACCTGCCCGCGGTGAAAACATTCAGTACTTC. The chain carries TRBV18 and TRBJ2-4; D is unclear. Between the trimmed V and J ends, which lost 3 bases and 5 bases, there was a span of 11 bases. Germline CDR1 and CDR2: KGHSH and LQKENI. The CDR3 runs 14 residues.

The CDR3 here is CASSPFGQGNSPLHF. The CDR3, as DNA: TGCGCCAGCAGCCCATTTGGACAGGGTAATTCACCCCTCCACTTT. The chain combines TRBV5-1 with TRBJ1-6, with 8 bases aligning to TRBD1. The CDR3 is 15 residues long. V lost 4 bases, J lost 6 bases, and 6 bases stayed unmatched. CDR1 is SGHRS and CDR2 is YFSETQ in the germline V gene.

This chain connects TRBV4-1 to TRBJ1-1, with TRBD1 matching 9 bases. Germline CDR1 and CDR2: MGHRA and YSYEKL. The CDR3 is 13 residues long. V shed 8 bases and J 8 bases; nucleotides not matched to a gene: 9. CDR3: CASGRQGDREAFF. The CDR3 DNA reads TGCGCCAGCGGAAGACAGGGGGACAGAGAAGCTTTCTTT.

V is TRBV3-1 (or the pseudogene TRBV3-2) and J is TRBJ2-2; D is perhaps TRBD1 (7 bases). Germline V gives CDR1 LGHDT, CDR2 YNNKEL (reference sequence). V was trimmed by 6 bases and J by 2 bases, leaving 10 bases between them. The CDR3 runs 14 residues. This chain's CDR3 is CASRRDRNTGELFF. The CDR3 DNA sequence: TGTGCCAGCAGGCGGGACAGAAACACCGGGGAGCTGTTTTTT.

The rearrangement joins TRBV2 to TRBJ1-1, with 10 bases matching TRBD1. The CDR3 consists of 15 residues. CDR1 is SNHLY, CDR2 FYNNEI, per germline. Unmatched junction bases numbered 9, after V lost 6 bases and J lost 5 bases. CDR3 DNA: TGTGCCAGCAGCTATAGACAGGGGGCGACAACTGAAGCTTTCTTT. Its protein is CASSYRQGATTEAFF.

The V and J genes are TRBV2 and TRBJ1-2; perhaps TRBD1 as D (5 bases). The ends were cut back, 1 base at V and 7 bases at J, with 19 bases in the middle. Germline V lookup: CDR1 SNHLY, CDR2 FYNNEI. The CDR3 sequence is 16 residues long. CDR3 sequence: CASSEGGIGEGLGYTF. DNA for the CDR3: TGTGCCAGCAGTGAAGGAGGAATAGGGGAAGGGCTTGGCTACACCTTC.

In regard to this clone: The sample carries other DNA sequences with the same CDR3. The chain recombines TRBV19 with TRBJ1-1; D call uncertain. With 7 bases removed from V and 2 bases from J, the gap between germline ends came to 8 bases. This CDR3 is built from 12 residues. The germline gives CDR1 LNHDA, CDR2 SQIVND (reference sequence). The CDR3 loop reads CASKVGNTEAFF. CDR3 sequence (DNA): TGTGCCAGTAAGGTGGGCAACACTGAAGCTTTCTTT.

The chain uses TRBV29-1 and TRBJ1-4; possibly TRBD1 for D (5 bases). Germline V gene sequence: CDR1 SQVTM, CDR2 ANQGSEA. This CDR3 has 13 residues. V dropped 4 bases and J dropped 8 bases, with 14 bases sitting between them. This CDR3 is CSVVSRAGEKLFF. DNA for the CDR3: TGCAGCGTTGTATCCAGGGCGGGGGAAAAACTGTTTTTT.

V usage is TRBV29-1 and J usage is TRBJ2-7, with D tentatively TRBD1 (5 bases). The CDR3 spans 13 residues. Trimming removed 4 bases at V and 3 bases at J, with 13 bases between. Germline CDR1 and CDR2: SQVTM and ANQGSEA. This CDR3 reads CSVVWGVGYEQYF. The CDR3 region has the DNA TGCAGCGTTGTCTGGGGCGTGGGCTACGAGCAGTACTTC.

The chain links TRBV19 to TRBJ1-6, with D hard to call. Per the germline V gene, CDR1 is LNHDA and CDR2 is SQIVND (reference sequence). The CDR3 sequence is 14 residues long. Trimming left V 3 bases short and J 10 bases short, with 13 bases between. CDR3 loop: CASSIRQDGSPLHF. CDR3 nucleotides: TGTGCCAGTAGTATCCGGCAGGATGGATCACCCCTCCACTTT.

J is TRBJ2-7 and V is TRBV14; 7 bases agree with TRBD2. CDR3 length equals 21 residues. The V segment lost 5 bases and the J segment 1 base; nucleotides outside the gene matches: 26. Germline lookup yields CDR1 SGHDN and CDR2 FVKESK. The CDR3 reads CASSSRGVGWWGPPGSYEQYF. CDR3 nucleotide sequence: TGTGCCAGCAGCTCCCGGGGGGTTGGGTGGTGGGGACCCCCGGGGTCCTACGAGCAGTACTTC.

This clone was recorded only once. The CDR3 here is CATSRTGLNTGELFF. The CDR3 DNA reads TGTGCCACCAGCAGGACAGGGCTTAACACCGGGGAGCTGTTTTTT. The rearrangement joins TRBV15 to TRBJ2-2; 7 bases line up with TRBD1. Germline CDR1 is LNHNV and CDR2 is YYDKDF (reference sequence). The CDR3 is made up of 15 amino acids. The junction had 3 bases not matched to a gene; V was cut back by 3 bases and J by 2 bases.

This clone was detected once. The chain is built from TRBV4-3 and TRBJ2-7, with TRBD2 identical over 10 bases. Losses at the gene ends were 11 bases for V and 12 bases for J; bases not matched to a gene: 16. Germline loops: CDR1 LGHNA, CDR2 YSLEER. CDR3 size: 13 residues. As DNA, the CDR3 is TGCGCCCGCCGGAGAGCGGGGGGGGCCTCAGCGTACTTC. This gives the protein CARRRAGGASAYF.

The chain couples TRBV5-7 to TRBJ2-7, with a weak D call TRBD1 (6 bases). TRBV5-7 is an ORF; its function is uncertain. The CDR3 consists of 16 residues. The germline V and J ends were trimmed by 0 bases and 0 bases, with 13 bases remaining between them. CDR3 sequence (DNA): TGTGCCAGCAGCTTGGTGGGACAAGCGAGCTCCTACGAGCAGTACTTC. It encodes CASSLVGQASSYEQYF.

The genes are TRBV28 and TRBJ2-7; D not certain. CDR1 and CDR2 (germline): MDHEN, SYDVKM. V lost 3 bases to trimming and J lost 3 bases, with 15 bases between them. The CDR3 consists of 15 residues. DNA for the CDR3: TGTGCCAGCAGTTTTAGTCAGGTGGTGGGCTACGAGCAGTACTTC. It translates to CASSFSQVVGYEQYF.

This clone was recorded a few times. This chain uses TRBV7-9 with TRBJ1-4; D gene uncertain. Trimming shortened V by 4 bases and J by 8 bases, and 8 bases separated the two germline ends. The CDR3 sequence is 12 residues long. Germline CDR1 is SEHNR and CDR2 is FQNEAQ (reference sequence). In DNA, the CDR3 is TGTGCCAGCAGCTCGAACTTGGAAAAACTGTTTTTT. It is translated as CASSSNLEKLFF.

This chain joins TRBV27 and TRBJ2-1; perhaps TRBD1 as D (5 bases). Germline values: CDR1 MNHEY, CDR2 SMNVEV (reference sequence). The ends were cut back, 5 bases at V and 0 bases at J, with 11 bases in the middle. This CDR3 spans 15 amino acids. The CDR3 reads CASSLGVPSYNEQFF. The CDR3 DNA follows: TGTGCCAGCAGTCTAGGGGTTCCCTCCTACAATGAGCAGTTCTTC.

The chain has TRBV5-5 and TRBJ2-7, with TRBD1 identical over 9 bases. The germline V gene has CDR1 SGHKS and CDR2 YYEKEE (reference sequence). The CDR3 totals 17 residues. The trim removed 4 bases at V and 5 bases at J, leaving 16 bases unmatched. The CDR3 DNA is TGTGCCAGCAGCCATACCCCCCCGGGACAGGGTACGAACGAGCAGTACTTC. It encodes CASSHTPPGQGTNEQYF.

For the CDR3, the DNA is TGTGCCAGCAGCTCGGCGACTGACGTTGCTTTCTTT. Translated, it gives CASSSATDVAFF. The rearrangement joins TRBV7-9 to TRBJ1-1; D uncertain. Trimming pared 4 bases from V and 11 bases from J, leaving 14 bases between. Germline CDR1 and CDR2: SEHNR and FQNEAQ (reference sequence). CDR3 size: 12 residues.

The chain carries TRBV5-4 and TRBJ2-7; TRBD1 is a possible D gene (6 bases). This CDR3 has 12 residues. Trimming took 5 bases from V and 9 from J, leaving 15 bases between them. CDR1 is SGHNT and CDR2 is YYREEE in the germline V gene (reference sequence). The CDR3: CASSRAAGVQYF. For the CDR3, the DNA is TGTGCCAGCAGTAGGGCAGCAGGGGTGCAGTACTTC. The whole variable domain, filled in from reference TRBV5-4 and TRBJ2-7, reads ETGVTQSPTHLIKTRGQQVTLRCSSQSGHNTVSWYQQALGQGPQFIFQYYREEENGRGNFPPRFSGLQFPNYSSELNVNALELDDSALYLCASSRAAGVQYFGPGTRLTVT.

This clone has a single count. The genes are TRBV2 and TRBJ1-4; 9 nucleotides line up with TRBD1. Per germline, CDR1 SNHLY and CDR2 FYNNEI. The CDR3 has 15 amino acids. With 4 bases clipped from V and 7 bases from J, the junction kept 7 bases outside the gene matches. CDR3 coding DNA: TGTGCCAGCAGTGGAGTGACAGGGGGAAGTGAAAAACTGTTTTTT. Its translation: CASSGVTGGSEKLFF.